The 27 T cell receptor beta chains listed next were all sequenced from one sample in a study of T cell responses to AZD1222 COVID-19 vaccine. Using immunoSEQ multiplex PCR, the repertoire was profiled, and TCRdb retains in-frame clones only, with some absent. The sample shows around 190,000 clones, 80% to 95% of them seen only once. Sample: peripheral blood, taken on day 0 of AZD1222 vaccination. These receptors originate from an adult in good health.

The chain couples TRBV15 to TRBJ1-1; 7 nucleotides line up with TRBD1. The CDR3 is made up of 18 amino acids. The germline V gene has CDR1 LNHNV and CDR2 YYDKDF (reference sequence). The V segment lost 5 bases and the J segment 4 bases; nucleotides outside the gene matches: 19. The CDR3 DNA sequence: TGTGCCACCAGCGGTCCTGTGAAATTCGACAGGGTTTCCACTGAAGCTTTCTTT. Its protein is CATSGPVKFDRVSTEAFF. Complete variable domain (other parts from reference TRBV15 and TRBJ1-1): DAMVIQNPRYQVTQFGKPVTLSCSQTLNHNVMYWYQQKSSQAPKLLFHYYDKDFNNEADTPDNFQSRRPNTSFCFLDIRSPGLGDTAMYLCATSGPVKFDRVSTEAFFGQGTRLTVV.

This sequence joins TRBV19 and TRBJ2-1; perhaps TRBD2 as D (7 bases). The ends were cut back, 3 bases at V and 8 bases at J, with 17 bases in the middle. CDR3 length equals 15 residues. Germline CDR1 and CDR2: LNHDA and SQIVND (reference sequence). The chain's CDR3 is CASSIRRGGTDEQFF. The DNA for the CDR3 is TGTGCCAGTAGTATCAGGAGGGGGGGCACCGATGAGCAGTTCTTC.

The gene calls are TRBV27 and TRBJ2-3; 9 bases fit TRBD1. There are 15 residues in the CDR3. The ends lost 6 bases at V and 7 bases at J; junction bases unmatched: 11. Germline V CDR1 and CDR2: MNHEY, SMNVEV (reference sequence). CDR3 sequence reads: CASSPWTGVGHTQYF. CDR3 bases: TGTGCCAGCAGCCCCTGGACAGGGGTTGGCCATACGCAGTATTTT.

This rearrangement joins TRBV29-1 to TRBJ1-3; possibly TRBD1 for D (6 bases). The germline V gene has CDR1 SQVTM and CDR2 ANQGSEA. The CDR3 extends over 13 amino acids. V was trimmed by 2 bases and J by 4 bases, leaving 9 bases between them. The CDR3 sequence: CSVEWGLGNTIYF. The CDR3, as DNA: TGCAGCGTTGAATGGGGGCTCGGAAACACCATATATTTT.

As for this clone: One end of the junction varies from germline; a read error may be responsible. The chain employs TRBV7-2 and TRBJ1-1; the D is unclear. CDR1 and CDR2 from the germline V gene are SGHTA and FQGNSA. This CDR3 is built from 13 residues. This chain's CDR3 is CASSLVMKTEAFF. In DNA, the CDR3 is TGTGCCAGCAGCTTAGTAATGAAGACTGAAGCTTTCTTT.

This clone was observed a single time. J is TRBJ1-1 and V is TRBV3-1 (or the pseudogene TRBV3-2); D gene ambiguous. The V gene lost 1 base and the J gene lost 2 bases, with 8 bases spanning the gap. The CDR3 extends over 14 amino acids. The V gene's germline CDR1 is LGHDT and CDR2 YNNKEL (reference sequence). The CDR3 is CASSQGEINTEAFF. Here the CDR3 DNA reads TGTGCCAGCAGCCAAGGCGAGATAAACACTGAAGCTTTCTTT.

The rearrangement joins TRBV4-2 to TRBJ1-6; the D is unclear. Germline loops: CDR1 LGHNA, CDR2 YNFKEQ. The V end lost 3 bases, the J end lost 0 bases, and 15 bases lay between the germline ends. CDR3 length: 18 residues. CDR3 sequence reads: CASSQPLGQSSYNSPLHF. The CDR3 region has the DNA TGTGCCAGCAGCCAGCCATTAGGGCAGAGCTCCTATAATTCACCCCTCCACTTT.

V gene TRBV6-6 combines with J gene TRBJ1-5; a weak D match, TRBD1 (6 bases). CDR1 is MNHNY and CDR2 is SVGAGI in the germline V gene (reference sequence). CDR3 length: 15 amino acids. The V end was cut by 2 bases, the J end by 2 bases, with 10 bases between. For the CDR3, the DNA is TGTGCCAGCAGTTACCGAGGGGGAGGCAATCAGCCCCAGCATTTT. As protein: CASSYRGGGNQPQHF.

This rearrangement joins TRBV12-3 or TRBV12-4 to TRBJ1-2; perhaps TRBD1 as D (5 bases). This CDR3 comprises 12 residues. Trimming took off 6 bases at V and 8 bases at J, with 13 bases between the two ends. CDR3 DNA sequence: TGTGCCAGCAGGGGGGGAGGGAGCGGCTACACCTTC. It codes for CASRGGGSGYTF.

J is TRBJ2-5 and V is TRBV12-3 or TRBV12-4; D remains unclear. With 3 bases removed from V and 1 base from J, the gap between germline ends came to 3 bases. CDR3 length equals 12 residues. In nucleotides, the CDR3 is TGTGCCAGCAGTTTGGTCCAAGAGACCCAGTACTTC. Residues: CASSLVQETQYF.

V is TRBV29-1 and J is TRBJ1-5; 7 nucleotides line up with TRBD1. The CDR3 has 13 amino acids. The germline V gene has CDR1 SQVTM and CDR2 ANQGSEA. Trimming at V came to 4 bases and at J to 2 bases, leaving 2 bases not matched to a gene. CDR3 coding DNA: TGCAGCGTTGCAGGGGGGCGCAATCAGCCCCAGCATTTT. It encodes CSVAGGRNQPQHF. The full variable domain, completed using reference TRBV29-1 and TRBJ1-5, is SAVISQKPSRDICQRGTSLTIQCQVDSQVTMMFWYRQQPGQSLTLIATANQGSEATYESGFVIDKFPISRPNLTFSTLTVSNMSPEDSSIYLCSVAGGRNQPQHFGDGTRLSIL.

The chain uses TRBV4-3 and TRBJ1-6; D is uncertain. The CDR3 is made up of 16 amino acids. Between the trimmed V and J ends, which lost 0 bases and 5 bases, there was a span of 11 bases. The germline CDR1 and CDR2 sequences are LGHNA and YSLEER. The CDR3 sequence is CASSQDRPENNSPLHF. The CDR3 nucleotides are TGCGCCAGCAGCCAAGATCGGCCGGAAAATAATTCACCCCTCCACTTT.

This chain links TRBV12-3 or TRBV12-4 with TRBJ1-5; D ambiguous. The CDR3 extends over 11 amino acids. V lost 1 base, J lost 9 bases, and 4 bases lay in between. The CDR3 is CASSLEGPQHF. The CDR3 region has the DNA TGTGCCAGCAGTTTAGAGGGGCCCCAGCATTTT.

This clone was seen once. The rearrangement uses TRBV2 and TRBJ2-7; 7 bases align to TRBD2. The V segment lost 6 bases and the J segment 5 bases; nucleotides outside the gene matches: 1. Germline values: CDR1 SNHLY, CDR2 FYNNEI. The CDR3 length is 11 residues. CDR3 region: CASRGGDEQYF. The CDR3 DNA reads TGTGCCAGCAGGGGGGGGGACGAGCAGTACTTC.

The chain is built from TRBV7-3 and TRBJ2-3; D may be TRBD1 or TRBD2 (5 bases each). The V gene's germline CDR1 is SGHTA and CDR2 FQGTGA. CDR3 length equals 13 residues. V dropped 0 bases and J dropped 5 bases, with 6 bases sitting between them. CDR3 protein: CASSLTGGDTQYF. The CDR3 nucleotides read TGTGCCAGCAGCTTAACTGGGGGAGATACGCAGTATTTT.

The chain carries TRBV27 and TRBJ1-1, with D perhaps TRBD1 (6 bases). Germline loops: CDR1 MNHEY, CDR2 SMNVEV (reference sequence). The CDR3 sequence is 16 residues long. V dropped 6 bases and J dropped 1 base, with 18 bases sitting between them. The CDR3 DNA reads as TGTGCCAGCAGCCTTAACGGGGGGCGGGGGAACACTGAAGCTTTCTTT. As protein: CASSLNGGRGNTEAFF.

Only one count was recorded for this clone. V usage is TRBV7-9 and J usage is TRBJ2-7; TRBD1 might be the D (6 bases). Trimming shortened V by 1 base and J by 2 bases, and 12 bases separated the two germline ends. Germline lookup yields CDR1 SEHNR and CDR2 FQNEAQ (reference sequence). This CDR3 comprises 15 residues. This CDR3 reads CASSLVGQPAYEQYF. The CDR3, as DNA: TGTGCCAGCAGCTTAGTCGGACAGCCGGCCTACGAGCAGTACTTC.

The chain recombines TRBV29-1 with TRBJ1-1, with 7 bases matching TRBD1. CDR3 length: 10 amino acids. J gave up 8 bases and V 4 bases, and 1 base lay outside the gene matches. The germline gives CDR1 SQVTM, CDR2 ANQGSEA. CDR3 in amino acids: CSVGDSEAFF. The CDR3 bases are TGCAGCGTTGGGGACAGCGAAGCTTTCTTT.

The chain has TRBV9 and TRBJ1-2; a possible D gene is TRBD1 (5 bases). This CDR3 has 16 amino acids. V lost 4 bases, J lost 0 bases, and 16 bases lay in between. CDR1 and CDR2 from the germline V gene are SGDLS and YYNGEE. The CDR3 reads CASSPRTGDPNYGYTF. The DNA for the CDR3 is TGTGCCAGCAGCCCGAGGACGGGGGACCCTAACTATGGCTACACCTTC.

This clone showed up just once. The gene calls are TRBV2 and TRBJ2-5; D is uncertain. V lost 6 bases, J lost 2 bases, and 10 bases lay in between. The germline gives CDR1 SNHLY, CDR2 FYNNEI. The length of the CDR3 is 13 residues. The CDR3 region is CASRFAVQETQYF. CDR3 nucleotides: TGTGCCAGCAGGTTCGCGGTACAAGAGACCCAGTACTTC.

V usage is TRBV3-1 (or the pseudogene TRBV3-2) and J usage is TRBJ2-1, with D perhaps being TRBD1 or TRBD2 (5 bases each). Per germline, CDR1 LGHDT and CDR2 YNNKEL (reference sequence). Trimming removed 0 bases at V and 9 bases at J, with 12 bases between. The CDR3 runs to 14 residues. The CDR3 protein is CASSQDGTRPEQFF. The DNA of the CDR3 is TGTGCCAGCAGCCAAGATGGGACCCGCCCTGAGCAGTTCTTC.

The chain couples TRBV10-3 to TRBJ1-6, with a tentative D call TRBD1 (6 bases). Germline lookup yields CDR1 ENHRY and CDR2 SYGVKD. The V gene lost 10 bases and the J gene lost 7 bases, with 17 bases spanning the gap. CDR3 length: 14 residues. Written as DNA, the CDR3 is TGTGCCACAGATGTGGGGGGCGGGAATTCACCCCTCCACTTT. Translated, it gives CATDVGGGNSPLHF.

The V call is TRBV11-2, the J call TRBJ1-3; D not resolved. Germline CDR1 and CDR2: SGHAT and FQNNGV. Trimming took 1 base from V and 0 from J, leaving 7 bases between them. This CDR3 contains 15 residues. The CDR3 loop reads CASSLGRLSGNTIYF. The DNA for the CDR3 is TGTGCCAGCAGCTTAGGGAGGCTCTCTGGAAACACCATATATTTT.

V usage is TRBV9 and J usage is TRBJ1-3; 7 bases align to TRBD1. Trimming removed 3 bases from V and 2 bases from J; junction bases left unmatched: 5. Germline CDR1 reads SGDLS; CDR2 reads YYNGEE. CDR3 size: 15 residues. The DNA of the CDR3 is TGTGCCAGCAGCGCAAAACAGGGGACTGGAAACACCATATATTTT. Its translation: CASSAKQGTGNTIYF.

V and J are TRBV6-1 and TRBJ2-7, with 7 bases fitting TRBD2. V lost 1 base, J lost 1 base, and 4 bases stayed unmatched. The CDR3 is made up of 15 amino acids. Germline-derived CDR1 and CDR2 are MNHNS and SASEGT. The CDR3 region is CASSEGQGGSYEQYF. The CDR3 coding sequence is TGTGCCAGCAGTGAAGGGCAGGGAGGGTCCTACGAGCAGTACTTC.

The chain has TRBV19 and TRBJ1-2, with D hard to call. Trimming cost V 10 bases and J 2 bases, with 14 bases left between them. Germline V CDR1 and CDR2: LNHDA, SQIVND (reference sequence). CDR3 size: 13 residues. The CDR3 region is CATSLGANYGYTF. The DNA for the CDR3 is TGTGCCACCTCCTTGGGAGCGAACTATGGCTACACCTTC.

The chain links TRBV18 to TRBJ1-3; 9 nucleotides align to TRBD1. This CDR3 contains 18 residues. J was trimmed by 4 bases and V by 3 bases; bases with no gene match: 13. Germline loops: CDR1 KGHSH, CDR2 LQKENI. CDR3: CASSPSPLQGATGNTIYF. The CDR3 nucleotides read TGTGCCAGCTCACCCTCTCCCCTACAGGGGGCCACCGGAAACACCATATATTTT.